This T cell receptor beta chain came from a study of blood T cell repertoires in COVID-19. Repertoires were generated with immunoSEQ multiplex PCR, while TCRdb's copy carries only in-frame clones and drops some. Seen here are roughly 350,000 clones, around 87% observed once, and the top ten hold about 10%. Deletions cut 4 bases from V and 8 bases from J, with 10 bases between. The CDR3 sequence is 12 residues long. CDR1 and CDR2 (germline): SGHRS, YFSETQ. The sequence was obtained from a woman aged 25-40 years with COVID-19, enrolled during active disease. The sequenced sample was peripheral blood. The rearrangement joins TRBV5-1 to TRBJ2-1, with no clear D. CDR3 coding DNA: TGCGCCAGCAGCCGAGCGCTAGATGAGCAGTTCTTC. Translation gives CASSRALDEQFF.